Listed here are 4 T cell receptor beta chains from one sample, sequenced in a study of tumor-infiltrating lymphocytes in oesophageal squamous cell carcinoma. TCRdb recomputed calls from the reads with MiXCR, one row per CDR3 protein. Among approximately 10,000 distinct CDR3 sequences, 58% were seen once, and the ten largest hold 50% to 75%. Sequencing used blood. These receptors were taken from a female donor with esophageal squamous cell carcinoma.

V gene TRBV7-3 combines with J gene TRBJ1-3; D ambiguous. V gave up 2 bases and J gave up 3 bases, with 14 bases separating them. CDR3 size: 16 residues. The germline CDR1 and CDR2 sequences are SGHTA and FQGTGA. The CDR3 here is CASSLGGPTLGNTIYF. The CDR3 DNA reads as TGTGCCAGCAGCTTAGGAGGACCAACCCTTGGAAACACCATATATTTT.

J is TRBJ2-3 and V is TRBV6-2 or TRBV6-3, with 9 positions matching TRBD2. V was pared by 0 bases and J by 10 bases, with 11 bases of the junction left unmatched. Germline V lookup: CDR1 MNHEY, CDR2 SVGEGT. This CDR3 comprises 16 residues. CDR3 loop: CASSYSGSSGKGAQYF. As DNA, the CDR3 is TGTGCCAGCAGTTACTCGGGGTCTAGCGGGAAAGGGGCGCAGTATTTT.

The chain uses TRBV6-8 and TRBJ2-6; 8 bases line up with TRBD1. Germline V gene data show CDR1 as MNHGY and CDR2 as SAAAGT. With 5 bases clipped from V and 0 bases from J, the junction kept 0 bases outside the gene matches. The CDR3 consists of 15 residues. The CDR3 reads CASSDRGSGANVLTF. The CDR3 region has the DNA TGTGCCAGCAGTGACAGGGGCTCTGGGGCCAACGTCCTGACTTTC.

This chain joins TRBV11-2 and TRBJ2-3; 8 bases map to TRBD2. The CDR3 is made up of 14 amino acids. The trim removed 9 bases at V and 3 bases at J, leaving 8 bases unmatched. The germline CDR1 and CDR2 sequences are SGHAT and FQNNGV. This CDR3 reads CASLAGSKTDTQYF. As DNA, the CDR3 is TGTGCCAGTTTAGCGGGAAGTAAAACAGATACGCAGTATTTT.